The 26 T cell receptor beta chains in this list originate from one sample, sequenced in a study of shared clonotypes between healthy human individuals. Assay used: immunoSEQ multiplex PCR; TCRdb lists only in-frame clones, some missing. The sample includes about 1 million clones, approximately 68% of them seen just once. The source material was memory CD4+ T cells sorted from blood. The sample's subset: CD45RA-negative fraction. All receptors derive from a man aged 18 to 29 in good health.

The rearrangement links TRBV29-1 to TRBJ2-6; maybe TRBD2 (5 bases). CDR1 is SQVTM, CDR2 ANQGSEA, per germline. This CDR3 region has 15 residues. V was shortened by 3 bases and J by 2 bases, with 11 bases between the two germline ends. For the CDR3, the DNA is TGCAGCGTTGACTCGGACTTAGCTGGGGCCAACGTCCTGACTTTC. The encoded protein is CSVDSDLAGANVLTF.

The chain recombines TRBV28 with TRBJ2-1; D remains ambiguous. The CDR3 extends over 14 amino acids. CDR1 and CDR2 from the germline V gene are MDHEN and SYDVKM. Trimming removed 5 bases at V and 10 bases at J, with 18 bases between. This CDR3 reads CASSPTNEDGEQFF. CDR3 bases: TGTGCCAGCAGTCCCACCAACGAGGACGGGGAGCAGTTCTTC.

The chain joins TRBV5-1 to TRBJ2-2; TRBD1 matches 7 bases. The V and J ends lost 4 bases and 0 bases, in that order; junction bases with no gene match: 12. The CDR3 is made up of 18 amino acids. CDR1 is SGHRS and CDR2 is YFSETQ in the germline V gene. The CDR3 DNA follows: TGCGCCAGCAGCAATCGACAACCGGGACAGCCGAACACCGGGGAGCTGTTTTTT. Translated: CASSNRQPGQPNTGELFF. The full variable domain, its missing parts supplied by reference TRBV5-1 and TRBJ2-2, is KAGVTQTPRYLIKTRGQQVTLSCSPISGHRSVSWYQQTPGQGLQFLFEYFSETQRNKGNFPGRFSGRQFSNSRSEMNVSTLELGDSALYLCASSNRQPGQPNTGELFFGEGSRLTVL.

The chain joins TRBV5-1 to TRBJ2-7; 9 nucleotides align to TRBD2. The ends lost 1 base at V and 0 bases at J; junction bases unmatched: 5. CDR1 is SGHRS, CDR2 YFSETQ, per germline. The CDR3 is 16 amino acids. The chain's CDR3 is CASSLMASGNSYEQYF. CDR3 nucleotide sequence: TGCGCCAGCAGCTTGATGGCTAGCGGGAACTCCTACGAGCAGTACTTC. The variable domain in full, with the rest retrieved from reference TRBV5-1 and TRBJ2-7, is KAGVTQTPRYLIKTRGQQVTLSCSPISGHRSVSWYQQTPGQGLQFLFEYFSETQRNKGNFPGRFSGRQFSNSRSEMNVSTLELGDSALYLCASSLMASGNSYEQYFGPGTRLTVT.

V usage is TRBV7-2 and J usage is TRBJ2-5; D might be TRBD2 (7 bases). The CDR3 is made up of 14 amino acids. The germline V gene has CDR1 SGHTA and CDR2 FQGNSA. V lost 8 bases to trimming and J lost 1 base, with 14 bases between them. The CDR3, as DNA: TGTGCCAGCGTGGTAGGGGGGGCCCAAGAGACCCAGTACTTC. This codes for CASVVGGAQETQYF.

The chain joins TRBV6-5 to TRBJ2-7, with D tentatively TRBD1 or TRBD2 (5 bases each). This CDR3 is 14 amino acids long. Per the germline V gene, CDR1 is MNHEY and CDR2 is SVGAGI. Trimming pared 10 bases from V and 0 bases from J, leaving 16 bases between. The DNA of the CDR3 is TGTGCCACCTCGGCCCGGGACGGCTCCTACGAGCAGTACTTC. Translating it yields CATSARDGSYEQYF.

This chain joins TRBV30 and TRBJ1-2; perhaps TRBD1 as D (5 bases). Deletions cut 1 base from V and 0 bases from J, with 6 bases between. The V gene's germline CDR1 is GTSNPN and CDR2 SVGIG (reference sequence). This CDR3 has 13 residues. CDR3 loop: CAWSETANYGYTF. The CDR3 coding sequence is TGTGCCTGGAGTGAGACAGCTAACTATGGCTACACCTTC. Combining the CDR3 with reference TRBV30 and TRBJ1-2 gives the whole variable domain SQTIHQWPATLVQPVGSPLSLECTVEGTSNPNLYWYRQAAGRGLQLLFYSVGIGQISSEVPQNLSASRPQDRQFILSSKKLLLSDSGFYLCAWSETANYGYTFGSGTRLTVV.

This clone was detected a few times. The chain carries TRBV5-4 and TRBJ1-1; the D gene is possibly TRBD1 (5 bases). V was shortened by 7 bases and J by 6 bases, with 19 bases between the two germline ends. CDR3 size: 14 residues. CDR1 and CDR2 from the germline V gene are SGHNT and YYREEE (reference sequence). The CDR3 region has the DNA TGTGCCAGCGAAACGGAGGCTTTGGGGGCTGAAGCTTTCTTT. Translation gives CASETEALGAEAFF.

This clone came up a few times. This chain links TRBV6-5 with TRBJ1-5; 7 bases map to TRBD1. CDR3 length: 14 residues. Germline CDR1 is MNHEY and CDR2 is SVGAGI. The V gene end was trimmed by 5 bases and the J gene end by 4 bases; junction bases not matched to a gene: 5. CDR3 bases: TGTGCCAGCAGTGACAGGGAAGGGAATCAGCCCCAGCATTTT. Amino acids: CASSDREGNQPQHF.

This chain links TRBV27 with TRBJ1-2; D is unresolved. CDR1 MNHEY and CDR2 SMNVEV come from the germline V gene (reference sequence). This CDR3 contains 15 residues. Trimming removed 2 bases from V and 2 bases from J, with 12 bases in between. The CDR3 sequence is CASSLAPVGNYGYTF. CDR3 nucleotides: TGTGCCAGCAGTTTAGCGCCGGTTGGCAACTATGGCTACACCTTC.

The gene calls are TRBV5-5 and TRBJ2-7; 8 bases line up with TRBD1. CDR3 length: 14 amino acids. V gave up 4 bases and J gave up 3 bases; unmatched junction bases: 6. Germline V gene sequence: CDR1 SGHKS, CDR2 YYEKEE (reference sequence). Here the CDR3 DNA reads TGTGCCAGCAGCCGACAGGGGTTATACTACGAGCAGTACTTC. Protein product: CASSRQGLYYEQYF.

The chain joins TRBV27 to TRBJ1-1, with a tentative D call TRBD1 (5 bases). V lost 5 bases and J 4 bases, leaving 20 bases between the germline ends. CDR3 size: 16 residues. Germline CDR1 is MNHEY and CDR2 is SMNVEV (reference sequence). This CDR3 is CASSPTYSRVSTEAFF. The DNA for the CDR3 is TGTGCCAGCAGTCCAACCTATAGCAGGGTGAGCACTGAAGCTTTCTTT.

This CDR3 reads CASSLGRADTQYF. DNA for the CDR3: TGTGCCAGCAGTTTAGGGAGAGCAGATACGCAGTATTTT. The rearrangement joins TRBV27 to TRBJ2-3; D may be TRBD2 (5 bases). V lost 2 bases to trimming and J lost 4 bases, with 7 bases between them. Germline CDR1 MNHEY, CDR2 SMNVEV (reference sequence). The CDR3 extends over 13 amino acids.

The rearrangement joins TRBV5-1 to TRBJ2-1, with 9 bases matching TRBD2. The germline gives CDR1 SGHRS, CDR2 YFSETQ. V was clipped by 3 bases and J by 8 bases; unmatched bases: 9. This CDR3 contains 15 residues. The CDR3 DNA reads TGCGCCAGCAGCTCCGGGTCTAGCGGGATCGATGAGCAGTTCTTC. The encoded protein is CASSSGSSGIDEQFF.

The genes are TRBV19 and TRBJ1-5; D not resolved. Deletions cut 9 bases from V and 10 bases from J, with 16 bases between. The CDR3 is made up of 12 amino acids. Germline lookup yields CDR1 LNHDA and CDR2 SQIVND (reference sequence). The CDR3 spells CASGERVQPQHF. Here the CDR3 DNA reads TGTGCCAGCGGCGAAAGGGTCCAACCCCAGCATTTT.

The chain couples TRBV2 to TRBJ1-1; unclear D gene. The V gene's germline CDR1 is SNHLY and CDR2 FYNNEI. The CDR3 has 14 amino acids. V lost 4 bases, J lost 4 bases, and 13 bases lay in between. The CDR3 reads CASSVMGLGTEAFF. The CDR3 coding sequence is TGTGCCAGCAGTGTGATGGGATTGGGCACTGAAGCTTTCTTT.

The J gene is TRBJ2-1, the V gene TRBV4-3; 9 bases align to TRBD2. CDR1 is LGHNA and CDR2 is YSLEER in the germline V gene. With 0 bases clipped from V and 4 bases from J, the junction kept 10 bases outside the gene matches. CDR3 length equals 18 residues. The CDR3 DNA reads TGCGCCAGCAGCCAAGAACCATGGGTAGCGGGAGCGTACAATGAGCAGTTCTTC. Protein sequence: CASSQEPWVAGAYNEQFF.

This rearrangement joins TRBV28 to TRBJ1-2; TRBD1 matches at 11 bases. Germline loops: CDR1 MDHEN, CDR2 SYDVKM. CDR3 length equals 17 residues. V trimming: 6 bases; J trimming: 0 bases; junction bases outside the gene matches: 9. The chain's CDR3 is CASSASGQGVTNYGYTF. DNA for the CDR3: TGTGCCAGCAGCGCGTCGGGACAGGGGGTTACTAACTATGGCTACACCTTC.

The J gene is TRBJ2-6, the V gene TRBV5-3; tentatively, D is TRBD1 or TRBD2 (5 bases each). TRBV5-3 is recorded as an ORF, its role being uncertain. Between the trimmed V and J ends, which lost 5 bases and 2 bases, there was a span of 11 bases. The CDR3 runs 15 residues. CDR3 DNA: TGTGCCAGAAGTTACCGAGGGGCTGGGGCCAACGTCCTGACTTTC. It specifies CARSYRGAGANVLTF.

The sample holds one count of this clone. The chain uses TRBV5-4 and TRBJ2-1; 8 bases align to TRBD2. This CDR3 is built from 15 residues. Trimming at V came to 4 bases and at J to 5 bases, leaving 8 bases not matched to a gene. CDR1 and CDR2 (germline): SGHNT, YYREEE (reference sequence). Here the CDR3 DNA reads TGTGCCAGCAGCCATTCGGCGGGGGGACACAATGAGCAGTTCTTC. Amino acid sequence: CASSHSAGGHNEQFF.

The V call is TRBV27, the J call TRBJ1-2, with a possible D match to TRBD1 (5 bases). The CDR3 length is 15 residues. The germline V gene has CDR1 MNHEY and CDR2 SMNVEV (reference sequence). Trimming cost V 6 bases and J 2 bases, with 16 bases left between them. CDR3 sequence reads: CASRPGYGGNYGYTF. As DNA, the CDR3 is TGTGCCAGCAGACCGGGATATGGGGGGAACTATGGCTACACCTTC.

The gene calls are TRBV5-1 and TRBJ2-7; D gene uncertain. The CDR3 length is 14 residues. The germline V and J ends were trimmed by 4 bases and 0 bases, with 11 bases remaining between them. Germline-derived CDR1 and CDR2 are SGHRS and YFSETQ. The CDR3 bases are TGCGCCAGCAGCAAGGACGGCTTCTCCTACGAGCAGTACTTC. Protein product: CASSKDGFSYEQYF.

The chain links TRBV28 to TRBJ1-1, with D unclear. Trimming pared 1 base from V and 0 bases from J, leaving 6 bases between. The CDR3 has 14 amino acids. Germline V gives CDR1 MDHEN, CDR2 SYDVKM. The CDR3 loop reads CASSLLGMNTEAFF. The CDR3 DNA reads TGTGCCAGCAGTTTATTAGGCATGAACACTGAAGCTTTCTTT.

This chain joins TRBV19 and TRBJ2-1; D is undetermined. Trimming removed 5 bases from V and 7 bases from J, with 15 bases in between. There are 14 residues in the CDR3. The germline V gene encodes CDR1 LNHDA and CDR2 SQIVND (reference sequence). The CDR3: CASSRVLNPNEQFF. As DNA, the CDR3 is TGTGCCAGTAGTCGGGTGCTAAATCCGAATGAGCAGTTCTTC. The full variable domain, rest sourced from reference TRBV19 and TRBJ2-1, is DGGITQSPKYLFRKEGQNVTLSCEQNLNHDAMYWYRQDPGQGLRLIYYSQIVNDFQKGDIAEGYSVSREKKESFPLTVTSAQKNPTAFYLCASSRVLNPNEQFFGPGTRLTVL.

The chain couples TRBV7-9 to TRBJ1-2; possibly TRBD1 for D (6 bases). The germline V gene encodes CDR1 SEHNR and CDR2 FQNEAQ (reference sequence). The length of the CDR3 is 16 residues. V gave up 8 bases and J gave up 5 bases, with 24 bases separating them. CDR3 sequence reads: CASGQSMGQPDYGYTF. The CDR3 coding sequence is TGTGCCAGCGGTCAGTCCATGGGACAACCTGATTATGGCTACACCTTC.

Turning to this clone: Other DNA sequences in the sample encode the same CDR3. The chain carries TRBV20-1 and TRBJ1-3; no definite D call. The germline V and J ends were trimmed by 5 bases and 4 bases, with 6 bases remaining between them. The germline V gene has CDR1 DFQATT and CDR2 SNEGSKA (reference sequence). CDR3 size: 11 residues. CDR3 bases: TGCAGTGCTCGAGCCGGAAACACCATATATTTT. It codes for CSARAGNTIYF.